This T cell receptor (beta chain) was sequenced during a study of OX40 agonist ivuxolimab in advanced cancers. Whole-study context: Ivuxolimab was delivered to patients intravenously every 2 weeks at doses spanning 0.01 to 10 mg/kg. Patients treated during dose escalation were battling hepatocellular carcinoma, melanoma, renal cell or head and neck cancer. Two patients with cutaneous melanoma and one with hepatocellular carcinoma, three in total, showed partial responses.

Study observations and caveats: Relative to CD4+, CD8+ T cells held more expanded clones on average.

This CDR3 contains 14 residues. Between the trimmed V and J ends, which lost 5 bases and 2 bases, there was a span of 12 bases. Germline CDR1 and CDR2: MDHEN and SYDVKM. Notes on this clone: What it recognizes is unknown.

Clones were read by immunoSEQ multiplex PCR, and TCRdb kept only the in-frame ones, dropping some. Here the sample spans over 65,000 clones, 84% being singletons. J is TRBJ2-5 and V is TRBV28; D not certain. This specimen was CD4+ or CD8+ T cells sorted from blood, taken in a trial of the OX40 agonist ivuxolimab. This receptor was taken from an adult with an advanced solid tumor such as melanoma, head and neck, liver or kidney cancer. CDR3 sequence: CASSPLTKQETQYF. CDR3 nucleotide sequence: TGTGCCAGCAGTCCCCTGACCAAACAAGAGACCCAGTACTTC.